The entry that follows covers one TCR beta chain sequence. The data derive from a study of blood T cell repertoires in COVID-19. The repertoire was sequenced with immunoSEQ multiplex PCR; TCRdb's copy has only in-frame clones and lacks some. The data contain about 190,000 clones, about 77% of them seen just once; the ten biggest clones take up approximately 2.9%. V trimming: 4 bases; J trimming: 3 bases; junction bases outside the gene matches: 18. Germline CDR1 is SGHDT and CDR2 is YYEEEE. This CDR3 has 19 residues. This chain joins TRBV5-6 and TRBJ2-3, with 9 bases fitting TRBD2. The TCR was taken from a woman over 75 with active or convalescent COVID-19. Sequenced input: peripheral blood. The CDR3 loop reads CASSLSGGPGLTGTDTQYF. CDR3 bases: TGTGCCAGCAGCCTTAGCGGGGGACCCGGCTTGACGGGAACAGATACGCAGTATTTT.